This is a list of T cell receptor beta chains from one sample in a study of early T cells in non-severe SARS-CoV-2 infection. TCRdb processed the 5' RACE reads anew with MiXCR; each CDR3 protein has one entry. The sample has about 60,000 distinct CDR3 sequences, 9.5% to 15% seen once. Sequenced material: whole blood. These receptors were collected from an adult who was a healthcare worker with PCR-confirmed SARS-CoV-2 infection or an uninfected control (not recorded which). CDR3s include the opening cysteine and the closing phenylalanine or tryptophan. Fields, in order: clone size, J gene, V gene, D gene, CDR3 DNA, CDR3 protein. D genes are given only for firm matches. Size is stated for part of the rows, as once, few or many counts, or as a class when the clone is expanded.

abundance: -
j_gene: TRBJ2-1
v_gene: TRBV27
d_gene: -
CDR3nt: TGTGCCAGTACCCGTGGGGTTGAGCAGTTCTTC
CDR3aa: CASTRGVEQFF

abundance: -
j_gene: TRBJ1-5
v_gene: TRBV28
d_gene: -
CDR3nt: TGTGCCACCCTTGCGGGAGGGGAACAGCCCCAGCATTTT
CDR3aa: CATLAGGEQPQHF

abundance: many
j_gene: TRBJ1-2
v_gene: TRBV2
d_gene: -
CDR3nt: TGTGCCAGCAGTTCCCACCGCCTGACAGGTTCCAACTATGGCTACACCTTC
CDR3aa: CASSSHRLTGSNYGYTF

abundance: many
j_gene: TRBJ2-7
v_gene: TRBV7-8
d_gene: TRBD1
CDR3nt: TGTGCCAGCACCCCCTACCGACAGGGGTCCTACGAGCAGTACTTC
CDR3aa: CASTPYRQGSYEQYF

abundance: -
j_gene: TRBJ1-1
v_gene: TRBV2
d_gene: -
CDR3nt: TGTGCCAGCAGTTGGGAGGCGGACGGAACCAACACTGAAGCTTTCTTT
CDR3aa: CASSWEADGTNTEAFF

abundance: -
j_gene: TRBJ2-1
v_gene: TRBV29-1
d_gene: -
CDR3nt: TGCAGCGCCCCACGCTTAGAGGAGCAGTTCTTC
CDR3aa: CSAPRLEEQFF

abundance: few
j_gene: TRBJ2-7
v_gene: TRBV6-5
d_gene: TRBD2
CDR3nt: TGTGCCAGCAGAACGACGAACCCCCTAGCGGGACTCCCCTACGAGCAGTACTTC
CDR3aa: CASRTTNPLAGLPYEQYF

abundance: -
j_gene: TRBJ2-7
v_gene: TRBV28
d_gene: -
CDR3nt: TGTGCCAGCAGTTTTGGCGGGCTCGACGAGCAGTACTTC
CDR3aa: CASSFGGLDEQYF

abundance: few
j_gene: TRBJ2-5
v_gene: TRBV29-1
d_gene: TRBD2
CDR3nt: TGCAGCGCTTGGAGGGCTAGCGGGAGGGCCATGAAGACCCAGTACTTC
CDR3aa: CSAWRASGRAMKTQYF

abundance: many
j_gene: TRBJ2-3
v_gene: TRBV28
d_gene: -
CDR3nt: TGTGCCAGCATCTCAGGGGCAGGGGGCACAGATACGCAGTATTTT
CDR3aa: CASISGAGGTDTQYF

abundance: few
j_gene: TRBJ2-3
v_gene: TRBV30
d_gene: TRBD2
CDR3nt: TGTGCCTGGAGTGGGGCCGGACTAGCGGTGACCTACACAGATACGCAGTATTTT
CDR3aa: CAWSGAGLAVTYTDTQYF

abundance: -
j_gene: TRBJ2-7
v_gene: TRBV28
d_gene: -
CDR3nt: TGTGCCAGCAGTTCCCCCTCTGAGGGGAAAGGGGACGAGCAGTACTTC
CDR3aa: CASSSPSEGKGDEQYF

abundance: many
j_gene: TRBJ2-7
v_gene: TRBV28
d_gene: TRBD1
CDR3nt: TGTGCCAGCAGACTCATCGGGACAGGGGAGTCTCAGCAGTACTTC
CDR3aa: CASRLIGTGESQQYF

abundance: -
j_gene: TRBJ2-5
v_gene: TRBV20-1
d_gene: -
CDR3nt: TGCAGTGCTAGAGAGCTTGGGACATTAGGGCAAGAGACCCAGTACTTC
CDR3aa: CSARELGTLGQETQYF

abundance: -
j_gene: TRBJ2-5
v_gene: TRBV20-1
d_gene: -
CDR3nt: TGCAGTGCTAGTCCGCTGGGGAAAGAGACCCAGTACTTC
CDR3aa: CSASPLGKETQYF

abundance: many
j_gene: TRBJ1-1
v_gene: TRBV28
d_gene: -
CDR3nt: TGTGCCAGCAGTTTAAGGCCAGCTCCTGAAGCTTTCTTT
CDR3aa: CASSLRPAPEAFF

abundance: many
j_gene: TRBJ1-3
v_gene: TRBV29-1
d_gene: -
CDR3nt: TGCAGCGCTACGGTCGGGGGGCACAGCTCTGGAAACACCATATATTTT
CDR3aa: CSATVGGHSSGNTIYF

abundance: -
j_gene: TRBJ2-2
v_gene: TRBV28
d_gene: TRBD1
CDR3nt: TGTGCCAGCAACAGGGGGCGCGACACCGGGGAGCTGTTTTTT
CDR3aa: CASNRGRDTGELFF

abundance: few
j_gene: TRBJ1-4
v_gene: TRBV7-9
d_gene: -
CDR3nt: TGTGCCAGCAGCTTCCAGGGGTTTGGTGAAAAACTGTTTTTT
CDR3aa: CASSFQGFGEKLFF